The clone carrying this T cell receptor beta chain was found many times. This sample's time point: longitudinal time-point 3. For the unsorted libraries, 2 million PBMCs stored at -80 C served as input. This specimen belongs to a study of neurological immune-mediated disorders. The cDNA came from 5'RACE, which used 10-nucleotide random UMIs. From the 5' RACE reads, TCRdb called clonotypes with MiXCR, one entry per CDR3 protein. The table has roughly 42,000 distinct CDR3 sequences, roughly 14% seen once. The CDR3 length is 14 residues. The ends were cut back, 0 bases at V and 1 base at J, with 7 bases in the middle. Germline CDR1 SGHRS, CDR2 YFSETQ.

This TCR was sampled from a man between 25 and 39 years old in good health. What was sequenced was PBMCs. The genes are TRBV5-1 and TRBJ1-1; no clear D gene. CDR3 coding DNA: TGCGCCAGCAGCTTGGCGGGCAGGAACACTGAAGCTTTCTTT. Its protein product is CASSLAGRNTEAFF. Drawing the rest from reference TRBV5-1 and TRBJ1-1, the complete variable domain is KAGVTQTPRYLIKTRGQQVTLSCSPISGHRSVSWYQQTPGQGLQFLFEYFSETQRNKGNFPGRFSGRQFSNSRSEMNVSTLELGDSALYLCASSLAGRNTEAFFGQGTRLTVV.